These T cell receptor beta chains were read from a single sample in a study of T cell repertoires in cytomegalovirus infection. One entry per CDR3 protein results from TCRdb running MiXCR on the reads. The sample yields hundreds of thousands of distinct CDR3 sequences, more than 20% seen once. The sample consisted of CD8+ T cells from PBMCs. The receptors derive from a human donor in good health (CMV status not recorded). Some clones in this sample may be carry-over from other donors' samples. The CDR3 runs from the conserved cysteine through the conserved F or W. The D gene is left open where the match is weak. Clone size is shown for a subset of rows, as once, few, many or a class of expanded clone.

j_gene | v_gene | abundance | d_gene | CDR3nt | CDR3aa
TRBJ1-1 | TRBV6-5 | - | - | TGTGCCAGCAGTTACTCGGGTGTTTACACTGAAGCTTTCTTT | CASSYSGVYTEAFF
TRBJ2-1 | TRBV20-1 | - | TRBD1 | TGCAGTGCTATCGGACAGGGGGAGAAGTTCTTC | CSAIGQGEKFF
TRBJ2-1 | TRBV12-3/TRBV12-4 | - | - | TGTGCCAGCAGTTTACGTCCTGAGCAGTTCTTC | CASSLRPEQFF
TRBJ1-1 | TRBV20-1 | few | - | TGCAGTGCTAGAGATCGTGCAGGGAGTTTCACTGAAGCTTTCTTT | CSARDRAGSFTEAFF
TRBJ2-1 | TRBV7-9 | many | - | TGTGCCAGCAGCTTCGGGGGGCGAGAGTTCTTC | CASSFGGREFF
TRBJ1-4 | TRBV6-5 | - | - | TGTGCCAGCAGTTACTCCCCCCCATCGGAAAAACTGTTTTTT | CASSYSPPSEKLFF
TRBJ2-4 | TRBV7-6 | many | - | TGTGCCAGCAGCACGTTCCCTGGGGACATTCAGTACTTC | CASSTFPGDIQYF
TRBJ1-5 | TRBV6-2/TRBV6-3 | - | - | TGTGCCAGCAGTTACGTCAGGAGCAATCAGCCCCAGCATTTT | CASSYVRSNQPQHF
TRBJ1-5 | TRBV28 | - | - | TGTGCCAGCACCTTGACGGACAGTCAGCCCCAGCATTTT | CASTLTDSQPQHF
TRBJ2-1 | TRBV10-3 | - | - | TGTGCCATCAGTGGGACAGGGAGGGTATCCTACAATGAGCAGTTCTTC | CAISGTGRVSYNEQFF
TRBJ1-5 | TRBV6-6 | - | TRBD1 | TGTGCCAGCAGGAGAGACAGGGGGCAGGATCAGCCCCAGCATTTT | CASRRDRGQDQPQHF
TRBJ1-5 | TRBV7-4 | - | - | TGTGCCAGCAGCTTGGTAGGCTCCCCAGGGACCCAGCATTTT | CASSLVGSPGTQHF
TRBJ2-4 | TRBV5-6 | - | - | TGTGCCAGCAGCTTGCCCCGGACAGTGATGGGGATAGCCAAAAACATTCAGTACTTC | CASSLPRTVMGIAKNIQYF
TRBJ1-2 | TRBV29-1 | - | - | TGCAGCGTTGAAGCAAGTAGTCCGGGGGCTTACTATGGCTACACCTTC | CSVEASSPGAYYGYTF
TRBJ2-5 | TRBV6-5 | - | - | TGTGCCAGCACCCAAGTTACGGGGCAAGAGACCCAGTACTTC | CASTQVTGQETQYF
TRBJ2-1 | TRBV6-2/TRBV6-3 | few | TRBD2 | TGTGCCAGCAGTTACTCGACTAGCGGGGGATGGGATGAGCAGTTCTTC | CASSYSTSGGWDEQFF
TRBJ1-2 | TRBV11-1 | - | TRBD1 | TGTGCCAGCAGCTTCAGGACAGGGAGTGGCTACACCTTC | CASSFRTGSGYTF
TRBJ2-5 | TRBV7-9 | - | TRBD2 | TGTGCCAGCAGCCATACTAGCGGGGAAGAGACCCAGTACTTC | CASSHTSGEETQYF
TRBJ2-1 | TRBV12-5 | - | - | TGTGCTAGTGGTTCACTTGACAATGAGCAGTTCTTC | CASGSLDNEQFF
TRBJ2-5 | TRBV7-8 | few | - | TGTGCCAGCAGCTCTTCGGGAATGCAAGAGACCCAGTACTTC | CASSSSGMQETQYF
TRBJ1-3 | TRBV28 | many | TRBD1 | TGTGCCAGCAGAACGCTGACAGGGAACCCTGGAAACACCATATATTTT | CASRTLTGNPGNTIYF
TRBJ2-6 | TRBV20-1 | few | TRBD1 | TGCAGTGCTAGAGGCCCTCGGACAGGGCACTTCTCTGGGGCCAACGTCCTGACTTTC | CSARGPRTGHFSGANVLTF
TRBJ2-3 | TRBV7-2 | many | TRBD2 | TGTGCCAGCAGCTTGAACCAGCGGGGTAGAGGTGGATCAGATACGCAGTATTTT | CASSLNQRGRGGSDTQYF
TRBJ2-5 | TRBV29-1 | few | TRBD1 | TGCAGCGTTGAAGAGAGGGACAGGGTGCGAGAGACCCAGTACTTC | CSVEERDRVRETQYF
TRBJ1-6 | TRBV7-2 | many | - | TGTGCCAGCAGCTTAATGGAACTAAATTCACCCCTCCACTTT | CASSLMELNSPLHF
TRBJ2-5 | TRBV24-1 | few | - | TGTGCCACCAGTAGCGGGCCAGGGGGTGCCGAGACCCAGTACTTC | CATSSGPGGAETQYF
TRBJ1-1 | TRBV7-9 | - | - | TGTGCCAGCTGGGGTAGGACAGAAGCTTTCTTT | CASWGRTEAFF
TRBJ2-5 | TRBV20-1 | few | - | TGCAGTGCTAGAGCGGCGGTGCCGACGGAGACCCAGTACTTC | CSARAAVPTETQYF
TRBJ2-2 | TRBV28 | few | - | TGTGCCAGCAGTTTCGTGGGAGCGAACACCGGGGAGCTGTTTTTT | CASSFVGANTGELFF